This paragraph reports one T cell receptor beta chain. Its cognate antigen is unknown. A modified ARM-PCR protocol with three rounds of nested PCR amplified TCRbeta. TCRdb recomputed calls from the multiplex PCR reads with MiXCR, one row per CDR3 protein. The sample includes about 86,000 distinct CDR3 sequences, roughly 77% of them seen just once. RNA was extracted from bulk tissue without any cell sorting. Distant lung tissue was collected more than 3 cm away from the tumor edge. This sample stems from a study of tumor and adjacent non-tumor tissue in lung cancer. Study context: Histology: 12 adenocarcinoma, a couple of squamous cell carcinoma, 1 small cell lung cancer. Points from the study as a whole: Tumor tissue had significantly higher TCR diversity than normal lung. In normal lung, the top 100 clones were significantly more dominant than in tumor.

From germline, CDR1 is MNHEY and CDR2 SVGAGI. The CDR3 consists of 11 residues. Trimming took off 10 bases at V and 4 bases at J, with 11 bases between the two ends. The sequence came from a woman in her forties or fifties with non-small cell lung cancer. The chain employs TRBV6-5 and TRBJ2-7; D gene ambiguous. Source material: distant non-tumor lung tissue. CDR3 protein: CANSTIYEQYF. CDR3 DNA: TGTGCCAATAGTACCATTTACGAGCAGTACTTC.